These T cell receptor beta chains were read from a single sample in a study of cytomegalovirus exposure and HLA in healthy donors. TCRdb's table, derived via immunoSEQ multiplex PCR, lists solely in-frame clones and lacks some. The sample holds tens of thousands of clones; around 97% are singletons and the top ten take around 1.6%. The sequencing sample was made of PBMCs. The receptors originated from a woman under 30 in good health and CMV-seropositive. The CDR3 runs from the conserved cysteine through the conserved F or W. A D gene is named only where the DNA matches it firmly. The size field is filled for only some rows; it gives once, few, many or a size class.

d_gene: NA
j_gene: TRBJ2-3
abundance: NA
v_gene: TRBV7-9
CDR3aa: CASSSPMTERGTDTQYF
CDR3nt: TGTGCCAGCAGCAGCCCTATGACAGAAAGAGGCACAGATACGCAGTATTTT

d_gene: TRBD2
j_gene: TRBJ2-2
abundance: NA
v_gene: TRBV28
CDR3aa: CASSLLVAGDTGELFF
CDR3nt: TGTGCCAGCAGTTTATTGGTAGCGGGAGACACCGGGGAGCTGTTTTTT

d_gene: TRBD1
j_gene: TRBJ2-1
abundance: once
v_gene: TRBV6-5
CDR3aa: CATSGTGNANEQFF
CDR3nt: TGTGCCACCTCCGGGACAGGGAACGCCAATGAGCAGTTCTTC

d_gene: NA
j_gene: TRBJ1-4
abundance: NA
v_gene: TRBV18
CDR3aa: CASSLGTTNEKLFF
CDR3nt: TGTGCCAGCTCACTCGGGACAACTAATGAAAAACTGTTTTTT

d_gene: TRBD2
j_gene: TRBJ2-3
abundance: NA
v_gene: TRBV4-1
CDR3aa: CASSQDEASGRVGSTDTQYF
CDR3nt: TGCGCCAGCAGCCAAGATGAGGCCAGCGGGAGGGTCGGGAGCACAGATACGCAGTATTTT

d_gene: NA
j_gene: TRBJ2-5
abundance: NA
v_gene: TRBV21-1
CDR3aa: CASSKGPGPRGETQYF
CDR3nt: TGTGCCAGCAGCAAAGGTCCTGGGCCCCGCGGGGAGACCCAGTACTTC

d_gene: NA
j_gene: TRBJ1-3
abundance: NA
v_gene: TRBV5-1
CDR3aa: CASSPYRVEGMTGNTIYF
CDR3nt: TGCGCCAGCAGCCCTTACAGGGTAGAGGGGATGACTGGAAACACCATATATTTT

d_gene: TRBD2
j_gene: TRBJ2-1
abundance: NA
v_gene: TRBV27
CDR3aa: CASSLLLAGNEQFF
CDR3nt: TGTGCCAGCAGTCTACTTCTAGCGGGCAATGAGCAGTTCTTC

d_gene: NA
j_gene: TRBJ1-2
abundance: NA
v_gene: TRBV27
CDR3aa: CASSILARGGADYGYTF
CDR3nt: TGTGCCAGCAGCATTTTAGCCCGAGGGGGGGCGGACTATGGCTACACCTTC

d_gene: TRBD1
j_gene: TRBJ1-1
abundance: NA
v_gene: TRBV27
CDR3aa: CASSQGTGGVAFF
CDR3nt: TGTGCCAGCAGTCAGGGGACAGGGGGCGTAGCTTTCTTT

d_gene: NA
j_gene: TRBJ2-5
abundance: NA
v_gene: TRBV11-2
CDR3aa: CASSPTLGPGSKAQYF
CDR3nt: TGTGCCAGCAGCCCCACTTTGGGGCCAGGTTCTAAAGCCCAGTACTTC

d_gene: NA
j_gene: TRBJ1-1
abundance: NA
v_gene: TRBV28
CDR3aa: CASNPAGANTEAFF
CDR3nt: TGTGCCAGCAACCCGGCAGGGGCGAACACTGAAGCTTTCTTT

d_gene: NA
j_gene: TRBJ2-7
abundance: NA
v_gene: TRBV5-4
CDR3aa: CASSLVGGVSYEQYF
CDR3nt: TGTGCCAGCAGCTTGGTTGGCGGGGTATCCTACGAGCAGTACTTC

d_gene: NA
j_gene: TRBJ1-5
abundance: once
v_gene: TRBV10-1
CDR3aa: CASSERRDSDFQHF
CDR3nt: TGCGCCAGCAGTGAACGTAGGGACTCCGACTTCCAGCATTTT

d_gene: NA
j_gene: TRBJ2-5
abundance: NA
v_gene: TRBV6-1
CDR3aa: CASSELAGRETQYF
CDR3nt: TGTGCCAGCAGTGAACTAGCTGGGAGGGAGACCCAGTACTTC

d_gene: NA
j_gene: TRBJ1-2
abundance: NA
v_gene: TRBV6-5
CDR3aa: CASSSDGQTRGYGYTF
CDR3nt: TGTGCCAGCAGTTCAGACGGACAGACGCGCGGCTATGGCTACACCTTC

d_gene: NA
j_gene: TRBJ2-3
abundance: NA
v_gene: TRBV7-9
CDR3aa: CASSLRGGRTDTQYF
CDR3nt: TGTGCCAGCAGCTTAAGGGGCGGCCGCACAGATACGCAGTATTTT

d_gene: TRBD2
j_gene: TRBJ2-5
abundance: NA
v_gene: TRBV19
CDR3aa: CASSGEGLANPSVAETQYF
CDR3nt: TGTGCCAGTAGTGGGGAGGGACTAGCTAATCCTTCGGTGGCAGAGACCCAGTACTTC

d_gene: TRBD1
j_gene: TRBJ1-2
abundance: once
v_gene: TRBV28
CDR3aa: CASRETGGSYGYTF
CDR3nt: TGTGCCAGCAGGGAGACAGGGGGAAGTTATGGCTACACCTTC

d_gene: TRBD1
j_gene: TRBJ1-1
abundance: NA
v_gene: TRBV29-1
CDR3aa: CSSRGGAGQAFF
CDR3nt: TGCAGCTCCCGAGGGGGCGCAGGGCAAGCTTTCTTT

d_gene: TRBD2
j_gene: TRBJ2-5
abundance: NA
v_gene: TRBV2
CDR3aa: CASRGLQETQYF
CDR3nt: TGTGCCAGCCGGGGACTACAAGAGACCCAGTACTTC

d_gene: TRBD1
j_gene: TRBJ2-5
abundance: NA
v_gene: TRBV19
CDR3aa: CASSTYGQGAQETQYF
CDR3nt: TGTGCCAGTAGCACCTACGGACAGGGGGCCCAAGAGACCCAGTACTTC

d_gene: TRBD1
j_gene: TRBJ1-2
abundance: NA
v_gene: TRBV28
CDR3aa: CASSTGQGALGYTF
CDR3nt: TGTGCCAGCAGCACCGGACAGGGGGCCCTTGGCTACACCTTC

d_gene: NA
j_gene: TRBJ2-2
abundance: NA
v_gene: TRBV5-5
CDR3aa: CASSLRDSPGVAVTGELFF
CDR3nt: TGTGCCAGCAGCCTACGGGACAGCCCGGGGGTAGCGGTTACCGGGGAGCTGTTTTTT

d_gene: TRBD2
j_gene: TRBJ2-2
abundance: NA
v_gene: TRBV4-2
CDR3aa: CASSQELAEGGGELFF
CDR3nt: TGTGCCAGCAGCCAAGAACTAGCGGAAGGAGGGGGGGAGCTGTTTTTT

d_gene: TRBD2
j_gene: TRBJ2-7
abundance: NA
v_gene: TRBV27
CDR3aa: CASSPSGTSYEQYF
CDR3nt: TGTGCCAGCAGTCCTAGCGGGACTTCCTACGAGCAGTACTTC

d_gene: TRBD1
j_gene: TRBJ2-5
abundance: NA
v_gene: TRBV6-1
CDR3aa: CASSGGTGNTKTQYF
CDR3nt: TGTGCCAGCAGTGGAGGGACAGGGAATACGAAGACCCAGTACTTC

d_gene: TRBD2
j_gene: TRBJ2-7
abundance: once
v_gene: TRBV7-9
CDR3aa: CASSPRGGFPFWEQYF
CDR3nt: TGTGCCAGCAGCCCGCGGGGGGGCTTTCCTTTTTGGGAGCAGTACTTC

d_gene: TRBD2
j_gene: TRBJ2-3
abundance: NA
v_gene: TRBV6-5
CDR3aa: CASSYSLAGTDTQYF
CDR3nt: TGTGCCAGCAGTTACTCTCTAGCGGGCACAGATACGCAGTATTTT

d_gene: TRBD2
j_gene: TRBJ2-1
abundance: NA
v_gene: TRBV19
CDR3aa: CASSAGLAGYNEQFF
CDR3nt: TGTGCCAGTAGTGCCGGACTAGCGGGATATAATGAGCAGTTCTTC

d_gene: NA
j_gene: TRBJ2-5
abundance: NA
v_gene: TRBV4-1
CDR3aa: CASRKGQGTQYF
CDR3nt: TGCGCCAGCAGGAAGGGGCAGGGGACCCAGTACTTC

d_gene: TRBD2
j_gene: TRBJ2-3
abundance: NA
v_gene: TRBV29-1
CDR3aa: CSVTSGRGGTDTQYF
CDR3nt: TGCAGCGTGACTAGCGGGAGGGGAGGCACAGATACGCAGTATTTT

d_gene: NA
j_gene: TRBJ1-4
abundance: NA
v_gene: TRBV6-1
CDR3aa: CASRFIPSTNEKLFF
CDR3nt: TGTGCCAGCAGATTTATTCCGTCAACTAATGAAAAACTGTTTTTT

d_gene: NA
j_gene: TRBJ2-1
abundance: NA
v_gene: TRBV21-1
CDR3aa: CASSKEGGGINEQFF
CDR3nt: TGTGCCAGCAGCAAAGAGGGCGGGGGGATAAATGAGCAGTTCTTC

d_gene: NA
j_gene: TRBJ1-1
abundance: NA
v_gene: TRBV19
CDR3aa: CASSITGHTEAFF
CDR3nt: TGTGCCAGTAGTATTACCGGTCACACTGAAGCTTTCTTT

d_gene: TRBD2
j_gene: TRBJ2-2
abundance: NA
v_gene: TRBV4-2
CDR3aa: CASSHAQVAGVTGELFF
CDR3nt: TGTGCCAGCAGCCACGCCCAAGTAGCGGGAGTCACCGGGGAGCTGTTTTTT

d_gene: TRBD1
j_gene: TRBJ1-1
abundance: NA
v_gene: TRBV10-3
CDR3aa: CAISRGTGMNTEAFF
CDR3nt: TGTGCCATCAGTCGCGGGACAGGTATGAACACTGAAGCTTTCTTT

d_gene: TRBD1
j_gene: TRBJ1-1
abundance: NA
v_gene: TRBV27
CDR3aa: CASRADRGGTEAFF
CDR3nt: TGTGCCAGCAGGGCAGACAGGGGGGGGACTGAAGCTTTCTTT

d_gene: NA
j_gene: TRBJ2-1
abundance: once
v_gene: TRBV9
CDR3aa: CASSVEGSSSYNEQFF
CDR3nt: TGTGCCAGCAGCGTAGAAGGGAGTAGTTCCTACAATGAGCAGTTCTTC

d_gene: NA
j_gene: TRBJ2-7
abundance: NA
v_gene: TRBV4-1
CDR3aa: CASSQFKRNAGNQYEQYF
CDR3nt: TGCGCCAGCAGCCAATTTAAGAGGAATGCAGGGAACCAATACGAGCAGTACTTC

d_gene: TRBD1
j_gene: TRBJ1-5
abundance: NA
v_gene: TRBV28
CDR3aa: CASRRGQGDHQPQHF
CDR3nt: TGTGCCAGCAGACGCGGACAGGGGGATCATCAGCCCCAGCATTTT

d_gene: NA
j_gene: TRBJ1-1
abundance: NA
v_gene: TRBV6-1
CDR3aa: CASSPGYTEAFF
CDR3nt: TGTGCCAGCAGTCCAGGGTACACTGAAGCTTTCTTT

d_gene: NA
j_gene: TRBJ1-1
abundance: NA
v_gene: TRBV5-4
CDR3aa: CASRGVNTEAFF
CDR3nt: TGTGCCAGCAGAGGGGTGAACACTGAAGCTTTCTTT

d_gene: TRBD2
j_gene: TRBJ2-7
abundance: NA
v_gene: TRBV29-1
CDR3aa: CSVKGLQTYEQYF
CDR3nt: TGCAGCGTCAAGGGACTACAAACCTACGAGCAGTACTTC

d_gene: NA
j_gene: TRBJ2-3
abundance: NA
v_gene: TRBV28
CDR3aa: CASSWTVRADTQYF
CDR3nt: TGTGCCAGCAGCTGGACAGTTAGAGCAGATACGCAGTATTTT

d_gene: TRBD1
j_gene: TRBJ1-3
abundance: once
v_gene: TRBV7-9
CDR3aa: CASSIAGTGGIGNTIYF
CDR3nt: TGTGCCAGCAGTATCGCCGGGACAGGGGGTATTGGAAACACCATATATTTT

d_gene: NA
j_gene: TRBJ1-2
abundance: NA
v_gene: TRBV9
CDR3aa: CASSGTPGGYTF
CDR3nt: TGTGCCAGCAGCGGGACCCCGGGAGGCTACACCTTC

d_gene: TRBD1
j_gene: TRBJ2-3
abundance: NA
v_gene: TRBV28
CDR3aa: CASSSGTGETDTQYF
CDR3nt: TGTGCCAGCAGTTCTGGGACAGGGGAAACAGATACGCAGTATTTT

d_gene: NA
j_gene: TRBJ2-5
abundance: NA
v_gene: TRBV7-9
CDR3aa: CASSLSVPQETQYF
CDR3nt: TGTGCCAGCAGCTTAAGCGTGCCCCAAGAGACCCAGTACTTC

d_gene: NA
j_gene: TRBJ2-7
abundance: NA
v_gene: TRBV7-9
CDR3aa: CASTPSGFGSEQYF
CDR3nt: TGTGCCAGCACCCCATCGGGGTTTGGATCCGAGCAGTACTTC

d_gene: TRBD1
j_gene: TRBJ2-5
abundance: NA
v_gene: TRBV15
CDR3aa: CATSSPLQGQETQYF
CDR3nt: TGTGCCACCAGCAGCCCATTACAGGGGCAGGAGACCCAGTACTTC